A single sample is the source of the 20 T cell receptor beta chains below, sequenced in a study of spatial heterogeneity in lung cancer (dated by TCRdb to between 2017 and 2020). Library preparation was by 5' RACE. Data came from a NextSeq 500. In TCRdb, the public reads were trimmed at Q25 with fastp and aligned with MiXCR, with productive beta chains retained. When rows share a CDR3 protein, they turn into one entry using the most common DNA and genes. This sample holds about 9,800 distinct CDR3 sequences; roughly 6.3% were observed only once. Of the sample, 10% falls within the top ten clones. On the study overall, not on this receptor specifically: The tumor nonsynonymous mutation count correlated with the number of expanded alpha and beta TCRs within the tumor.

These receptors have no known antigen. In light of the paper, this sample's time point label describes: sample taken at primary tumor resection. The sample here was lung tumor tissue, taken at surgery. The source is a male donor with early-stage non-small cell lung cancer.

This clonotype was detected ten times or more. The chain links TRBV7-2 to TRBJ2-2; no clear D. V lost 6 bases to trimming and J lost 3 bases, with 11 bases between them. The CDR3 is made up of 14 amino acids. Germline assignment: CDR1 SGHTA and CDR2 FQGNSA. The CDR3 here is CASSPRRDTGELFF. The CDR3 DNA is TGTGCCAGCAGTCCACGTAGGGACACCGGGGAGCTGTTTTTT.

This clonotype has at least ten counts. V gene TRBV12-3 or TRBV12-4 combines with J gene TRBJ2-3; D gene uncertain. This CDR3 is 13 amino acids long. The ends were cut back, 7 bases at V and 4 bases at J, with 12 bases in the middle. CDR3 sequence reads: CASNSRNADTQYF. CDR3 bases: TGTGCCAGCAATTCTAGGAATGCAGATACGCAGTATTTT.

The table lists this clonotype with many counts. The CDR3 sequence: CSATGTISTPDTQYF. The CDR3 nucleotides read TGCAGTGCTACCGGGACTATATCGACCCCAGATACGCAGTATTTT. V and J are TRBV20-1 and TRBJ2-3; 7 bases align to TRBD2. Losses at the gene ends were 4 bases for V and 4 bases for J; bases not matched to a gene: 11. The CDR3 is 15 residues long. Germline V CDR1 and CDR2: DFQATT, SNEGSKA (reference sequence).

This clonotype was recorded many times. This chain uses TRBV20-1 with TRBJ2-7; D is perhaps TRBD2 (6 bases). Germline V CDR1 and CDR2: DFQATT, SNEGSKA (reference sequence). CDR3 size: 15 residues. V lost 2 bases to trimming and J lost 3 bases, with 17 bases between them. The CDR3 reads CSARLSSDAGYEQYF. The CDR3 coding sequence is TGCAGTGCTAGACTTTCTAGCGACGCCGGCTACGAGCAGTACTTC.

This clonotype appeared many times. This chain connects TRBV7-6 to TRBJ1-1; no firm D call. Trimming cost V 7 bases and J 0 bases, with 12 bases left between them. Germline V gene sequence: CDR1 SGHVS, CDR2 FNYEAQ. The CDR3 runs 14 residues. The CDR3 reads CASTLSAVNTEAFF. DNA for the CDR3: TGTGCCAGCACCCTTAGTGCGGTGAACACTGAAGCTTTCTTT.

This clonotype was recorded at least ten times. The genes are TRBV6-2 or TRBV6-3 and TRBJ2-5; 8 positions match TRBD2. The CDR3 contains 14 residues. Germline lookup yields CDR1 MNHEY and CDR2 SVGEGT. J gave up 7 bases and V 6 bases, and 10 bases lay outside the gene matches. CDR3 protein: CASRSSGSMGTQYF. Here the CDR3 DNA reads TGTGCCAGCAGATCAAGCGGGAGTATGGGGACCCAGTACTTC.

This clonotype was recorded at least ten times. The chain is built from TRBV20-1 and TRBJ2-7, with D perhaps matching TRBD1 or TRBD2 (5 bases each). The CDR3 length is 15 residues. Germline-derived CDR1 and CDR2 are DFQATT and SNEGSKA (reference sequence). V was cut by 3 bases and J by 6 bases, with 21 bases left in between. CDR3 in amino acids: CSARAPTGLKGEQYF. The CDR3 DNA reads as TGCAGTGCTAGGGCCCCGACGGGGCTCAAGGGCGAGCAGTACTTC.

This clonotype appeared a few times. CDR3 sequence: CASSLAGRGDTEAFF. CDR3 sequence (DNA): TGTGCCAGCAGCTTAGCGGGCAGGGGTGACACTGAAGCTTTCTTT. V is TRBV7-2 and J is TRBJ1-1; the D gene is possibly TRBD1 (6 bases). Trimming removed 0 bases at V and 3 bases at J, with 11 bases between. In germline, CDR1 is SGHTA, CDR2 FQGNSA. The CDR3 is made up of 15 amino acids.

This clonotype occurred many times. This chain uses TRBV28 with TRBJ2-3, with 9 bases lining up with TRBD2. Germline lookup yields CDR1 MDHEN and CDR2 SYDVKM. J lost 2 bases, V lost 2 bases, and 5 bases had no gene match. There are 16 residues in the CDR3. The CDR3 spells CASSLERGALTDTQYF. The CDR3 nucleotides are TGTGCCAGCAGTTTAGAGCGGGGGGCTCTCACAGATACGCAGTATTTT.

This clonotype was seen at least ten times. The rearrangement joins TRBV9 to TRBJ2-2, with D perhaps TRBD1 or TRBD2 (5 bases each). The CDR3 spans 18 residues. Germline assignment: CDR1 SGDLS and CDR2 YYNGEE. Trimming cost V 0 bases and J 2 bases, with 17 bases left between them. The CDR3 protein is CASSVDVIGTFNTGELFF. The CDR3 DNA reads TGTGCCAGCAGCGTAGATGTCATCGGGACCTTCAACACCGGGGAGCTGTTTTTT.

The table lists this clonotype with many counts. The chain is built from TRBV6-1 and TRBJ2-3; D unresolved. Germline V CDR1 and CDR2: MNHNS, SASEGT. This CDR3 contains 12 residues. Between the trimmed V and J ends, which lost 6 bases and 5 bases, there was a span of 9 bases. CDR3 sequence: CASRLALDTQYF. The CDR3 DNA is TGTGCCAGCAGGCTTGCCTTAGATACGCAGTATTTT.

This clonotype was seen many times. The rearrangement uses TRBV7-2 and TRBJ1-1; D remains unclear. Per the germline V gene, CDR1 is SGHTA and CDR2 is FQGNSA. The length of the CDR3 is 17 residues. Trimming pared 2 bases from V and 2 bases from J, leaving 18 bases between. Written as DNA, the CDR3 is TGTGCCAGCAGCTTATATGCTGGCAGGACCGCAAACACTGAAGCTTTCTTT. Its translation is CASSLYAGRTANTEAFF.

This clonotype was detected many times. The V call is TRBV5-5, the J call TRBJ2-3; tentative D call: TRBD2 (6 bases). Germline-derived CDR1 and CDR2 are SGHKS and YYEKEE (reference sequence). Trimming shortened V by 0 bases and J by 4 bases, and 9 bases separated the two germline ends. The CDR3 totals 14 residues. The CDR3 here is CASSLGVAADTQYF. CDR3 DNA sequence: TGTGCCAGCAGCTTGGGAGTAGCGGCAGATACGCAGTATTTT.

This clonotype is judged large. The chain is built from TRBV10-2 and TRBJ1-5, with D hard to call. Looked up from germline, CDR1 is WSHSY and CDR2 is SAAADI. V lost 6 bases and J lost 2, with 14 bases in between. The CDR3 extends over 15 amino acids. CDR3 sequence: CASSAGGIGNQPQHF. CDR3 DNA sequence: TGCGCCAGCAGCGCCGGAGGAATTGGCAATCAGCCCCAGCATTTT.

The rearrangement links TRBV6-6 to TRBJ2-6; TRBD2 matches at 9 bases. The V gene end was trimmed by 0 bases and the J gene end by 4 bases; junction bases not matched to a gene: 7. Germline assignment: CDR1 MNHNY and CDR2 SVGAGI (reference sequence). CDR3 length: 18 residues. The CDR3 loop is CASSYSGAGGAGANVLTF. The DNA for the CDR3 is TGTGCCAGCAGTTACTCGGGAGCGGGAGGAGCAGGGGCCAACGTCCTGACTTTC.

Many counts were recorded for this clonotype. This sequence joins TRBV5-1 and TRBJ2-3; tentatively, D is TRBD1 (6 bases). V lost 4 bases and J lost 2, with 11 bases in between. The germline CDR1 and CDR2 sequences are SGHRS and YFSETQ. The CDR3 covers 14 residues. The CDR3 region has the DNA TGCGCCAGCAGCGAACAGGGCCTCACAGATACGCAGTATTTT. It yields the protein CASSEQGLTDTQYF.

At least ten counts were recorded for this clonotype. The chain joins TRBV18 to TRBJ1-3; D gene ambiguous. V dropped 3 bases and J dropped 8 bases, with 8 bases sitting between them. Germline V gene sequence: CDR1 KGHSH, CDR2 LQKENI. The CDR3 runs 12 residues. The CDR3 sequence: CASSPSSDTIYF. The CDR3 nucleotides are TGTGCCAGCTCACCTTCCTCTGACACCATATATTTT.

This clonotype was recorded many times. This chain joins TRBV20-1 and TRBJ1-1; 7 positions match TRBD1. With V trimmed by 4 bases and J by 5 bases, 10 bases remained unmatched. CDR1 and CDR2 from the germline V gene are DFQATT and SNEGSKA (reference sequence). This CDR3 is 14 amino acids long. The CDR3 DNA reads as TGCAGTGCTACACCTCCGACAGGGCGGACTGAAGCTTTCTTT. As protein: CSATPPTGRTEAFF.

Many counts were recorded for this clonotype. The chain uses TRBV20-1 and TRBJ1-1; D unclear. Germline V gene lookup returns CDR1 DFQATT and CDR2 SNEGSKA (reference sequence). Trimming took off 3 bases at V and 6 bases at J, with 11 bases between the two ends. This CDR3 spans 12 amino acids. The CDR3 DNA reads TGCAGTGCTAGTATCAGTGGGGCTGAAGCTTTCTTT. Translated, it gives CSASISGAEAFF.

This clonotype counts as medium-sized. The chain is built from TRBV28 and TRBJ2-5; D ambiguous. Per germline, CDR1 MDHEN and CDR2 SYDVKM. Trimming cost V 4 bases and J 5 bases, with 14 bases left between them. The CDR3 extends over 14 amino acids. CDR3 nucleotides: TGTGCCAGCAGTTCCCCCCGGTATGGGGAGACCCAGTACTTC. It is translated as CASSSPRYGETQYF.